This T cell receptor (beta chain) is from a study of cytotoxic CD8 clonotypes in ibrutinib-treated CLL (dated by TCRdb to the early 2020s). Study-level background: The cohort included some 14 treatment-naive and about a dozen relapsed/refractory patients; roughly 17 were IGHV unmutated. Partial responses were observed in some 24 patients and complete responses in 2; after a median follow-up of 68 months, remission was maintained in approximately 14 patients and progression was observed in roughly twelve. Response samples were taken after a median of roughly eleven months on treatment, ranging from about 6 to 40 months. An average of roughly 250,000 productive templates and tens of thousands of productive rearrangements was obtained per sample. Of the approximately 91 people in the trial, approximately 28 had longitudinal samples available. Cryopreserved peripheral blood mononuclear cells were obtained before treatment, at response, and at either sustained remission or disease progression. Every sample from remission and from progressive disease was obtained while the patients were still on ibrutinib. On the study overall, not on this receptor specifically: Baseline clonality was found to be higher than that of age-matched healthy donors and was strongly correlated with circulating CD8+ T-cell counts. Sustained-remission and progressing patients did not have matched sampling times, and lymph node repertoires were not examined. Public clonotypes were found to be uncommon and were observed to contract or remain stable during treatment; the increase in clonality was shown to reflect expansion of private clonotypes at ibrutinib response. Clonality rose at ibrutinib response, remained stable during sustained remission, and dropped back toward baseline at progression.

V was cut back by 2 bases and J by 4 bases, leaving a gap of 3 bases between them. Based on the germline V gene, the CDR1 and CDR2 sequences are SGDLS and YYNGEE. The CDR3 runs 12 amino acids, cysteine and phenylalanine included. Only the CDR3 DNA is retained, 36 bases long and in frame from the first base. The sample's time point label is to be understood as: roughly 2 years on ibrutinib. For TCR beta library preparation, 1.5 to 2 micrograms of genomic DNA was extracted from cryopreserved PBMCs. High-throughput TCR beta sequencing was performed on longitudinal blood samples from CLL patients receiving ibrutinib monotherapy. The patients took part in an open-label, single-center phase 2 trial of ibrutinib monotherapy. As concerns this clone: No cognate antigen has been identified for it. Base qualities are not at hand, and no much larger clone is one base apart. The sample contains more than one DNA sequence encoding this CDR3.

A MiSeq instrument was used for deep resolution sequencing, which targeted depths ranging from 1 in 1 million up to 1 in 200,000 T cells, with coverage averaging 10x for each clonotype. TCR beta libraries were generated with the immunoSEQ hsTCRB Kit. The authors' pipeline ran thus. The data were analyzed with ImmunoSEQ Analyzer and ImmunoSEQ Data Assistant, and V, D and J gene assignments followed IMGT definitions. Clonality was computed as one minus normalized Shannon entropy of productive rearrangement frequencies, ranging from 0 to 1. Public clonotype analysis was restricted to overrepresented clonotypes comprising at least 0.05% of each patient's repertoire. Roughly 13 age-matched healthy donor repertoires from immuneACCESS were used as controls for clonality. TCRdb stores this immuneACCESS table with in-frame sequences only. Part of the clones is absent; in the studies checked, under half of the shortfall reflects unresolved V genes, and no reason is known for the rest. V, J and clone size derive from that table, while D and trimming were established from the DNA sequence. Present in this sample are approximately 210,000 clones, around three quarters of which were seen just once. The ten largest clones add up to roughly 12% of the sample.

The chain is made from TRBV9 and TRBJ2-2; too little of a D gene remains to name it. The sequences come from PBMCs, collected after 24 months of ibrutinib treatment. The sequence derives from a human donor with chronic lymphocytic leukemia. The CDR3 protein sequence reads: CASSVVTGELFF. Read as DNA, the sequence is TGTGCCAGCAGCGTGGTCACCGGGGAGCTGTTTTTT.